Included here is one TCR beta chain sequence, with context. Its target is not known. This sample is drawn from a study of breast tumors, draining lymph nodes, adjacent tissues. General study results and limits: Tumor repertoires ranked between lymph nodes and nontumor tissue in diversity, with V and J gene preferences.

Axillary draining lymph nodes of breast cancer patients supplied the node samples. TCRdb re-analysed the multiplex PCR reads in MiXCR, keeping a single row per CDR3 protein. The top ten clones hold approximately 1.5% of a sample with about 230,000 distinct CDR3 sequences, less than 40% of them seen once. Sequencing used axillary lymph node tissue. The sequence came from a female donor with breast cancer. Some clones in this sample may be carry-over from other donors' samples.

CDR3 region: CSASVLAGVLYTQYF. In DNA, the CDR3 is TGCAGTGCTAGTGTGCTAGCGGGAGTGTTATATACGCAGTATTTT. The chain has TRBV20-1 and TRBJ2-3, with 10 bases matching TRBD2. CDR3 length: 15 amino acids. V gave up 3 bases and J gave up 7 bases; unmatched junction bases: 10. Germline V gives CDR1 DFQATT, CDR2 SNEGSKA (reference sequence).